The T cell receptor (beta chain) under discussion was sequenced for a study of T cell responses to AZD1222 COVID-19 vaccine. The CDR3 is 17 residues long. Unmatched junction bases numbered 15, after V lost 6 bases and J lost 10 bases. From germline, CDR1 is MNHEY and CDR2 SVGEGT. Findings and caveats of the study: At 160-218 and 743-854, vaccine-associated CD4 TCRs were dominant, and they spanned spike. Recipients of two AZD1222 doses showed rising Spike-specific TCR breadth and depth. Clonal diversity was possibly underestimated, and the donors were mostly white British, with more females. Repertoire sampling occurred only after the peak T cell response.

With respect to this clone: The antigen is undetermined.

TCRdb's table, derived via immunoSEQ multiplex PCR, lists solely in-frame clones and lacks some. The table includes some 120,000 clones, 80% to 90% detected once. The sample consisted of peripheral blood, taken on day 0 of MenACWY control vaccination. This TCR was sampled from an adult in good health. This chain connects TRBV6-2 or TRBV6-3 to TRBJ2-1; 13 bases are a match to TRBD2. The CDR3 DNA is TGTGCCAGCAGCACAACGCTAACTAGCGGGAGGGCCAGCGAGCAGTTCTTC. Protein product: CASSTTLTSGRASEQFF.